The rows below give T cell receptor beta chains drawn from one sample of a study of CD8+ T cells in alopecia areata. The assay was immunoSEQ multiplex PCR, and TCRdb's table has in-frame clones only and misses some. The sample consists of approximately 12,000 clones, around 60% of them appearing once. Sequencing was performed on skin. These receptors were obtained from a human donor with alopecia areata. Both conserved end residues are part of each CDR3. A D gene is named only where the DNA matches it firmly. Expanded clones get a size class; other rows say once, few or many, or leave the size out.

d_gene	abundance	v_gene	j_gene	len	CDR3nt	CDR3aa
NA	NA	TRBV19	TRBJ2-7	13	TGTGCCAGTAGGGTCCACGCGGGCTACGAGCAGTACTTC	CASRVHAGYEQYF
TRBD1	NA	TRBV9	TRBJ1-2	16	TGTGCCAGCAGCGTAGACGGGACAGGGATTCCCAATGGCTACACCTTC	CASSVDGTGIPNGYTF
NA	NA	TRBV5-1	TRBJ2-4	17	TGCGCCAGCAGCTTGAGTAGCGGTACCCTAGCCAAAAACATTCAGTACTTC	CASSLSSGTLAKNIQYF
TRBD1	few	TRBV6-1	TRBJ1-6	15	TGTGCCAGCAAACGACAGGGGGCGAATAATTCACCCCTCCACTTT	CASKRQGANNSPLHF
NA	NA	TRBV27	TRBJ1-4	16	TGTGCCAGCAGTTTCCACTATAGCGACTTAAATGAAAAACTGTTTTTT	CASSFHYSDLNEKLFF
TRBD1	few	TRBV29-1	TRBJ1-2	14	TGCAGCGTTGAAGGTGAGGGACAGTACTATGGCTACACCTTC	CSVEGEGQYYGYTF
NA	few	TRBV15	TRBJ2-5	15	TGTGCCACCAGCAGACTCGGGGCACCTCAAGAGACCCAGTACTTC	CATSRLGAPQETQYF
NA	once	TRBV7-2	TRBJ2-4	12	TGTGCCAGCAGCTTAGCGCGGGACATTCAGTACTTC	CASSLARDIQYF
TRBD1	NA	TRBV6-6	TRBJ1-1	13	TGTGCCAGCAGCCCAGGACAGGGCACTGAAGCTTTCTTT	CASSPGQGTEAFF
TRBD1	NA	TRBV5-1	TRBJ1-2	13	TGCGCCAGCAGCGCGGGACAGGGGTATGGCTACACCTTC	CASSAGQGYGYTF
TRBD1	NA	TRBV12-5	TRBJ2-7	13	TGTGCTAGTGGGGGGACAGTGTCCTACGAGCAGTACTTC	CASGGTVSYEQYF
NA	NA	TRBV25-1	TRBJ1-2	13	TGTGCCAGCAACAAATGGAGTGGAGATGGCTACACCTTC	CASNKWSGDGYTF
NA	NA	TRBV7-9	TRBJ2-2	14	TGTGCCAGCACCTCTCATGGGTACACCGGGGAGCTGTTTTTT	CASTSHGYTGELFF
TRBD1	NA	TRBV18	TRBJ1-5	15	TGTGCCAGCTCACCGACAGGGGGCAACAATCAGCCCCAGCATTTT	CASSPTGGNNQPQHF
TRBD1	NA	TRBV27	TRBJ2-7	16	TGTGCCAGCAGTTTGGCCGACAGGGTGATGGCCTACGAGCAGTACTTC	CASSLADRVMAYEQYF
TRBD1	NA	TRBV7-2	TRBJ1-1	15	TGTGCCAGCAGCCCGAGACAGGGGGCTACCACTGAAGCTTTCTTT	CASSPRQGATTEAFF
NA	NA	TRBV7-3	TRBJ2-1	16	TGTGCCAGCAGCCCTTCCCCCCTAAGTACTTACCATGAGCAGTTCTTC	CASSPSPLSTYHEQFF
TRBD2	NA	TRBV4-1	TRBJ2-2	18	TGCGCCAGCAGCCCGCATTCTCTTCGGGGGGGTTTCACCGGGGAGCTGTTTTTT	CASSPHSLRGGFTGELFF
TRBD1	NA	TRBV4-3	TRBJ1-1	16	TGCGCCAGCAGCCATTGGCCGACAGGGTTGAACACTGAAGCTTTCTTT	CASSHWPTGLNTEAFF
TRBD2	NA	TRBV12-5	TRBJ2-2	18	TGTGCTAGTGGTTCGTGGGGACTAGCGGGAAAACCGACCGGGGAGCTGTTTTTT	CASGSWGLAGKPTGELFF
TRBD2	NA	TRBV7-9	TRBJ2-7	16	TGTGCCAGCAGCTATAAGCGGGAGGGCCCTCGGAACGAGCAGTACTTC	CASSYKREGPRNEQYF
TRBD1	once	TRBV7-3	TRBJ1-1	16	TGTGCCAGCAGCTTAGGCCCCTTAAACAGGGGACGGGTGACTTTCTTT	CASSLGPLNRGRVTFF